A single sample gave rise to the 12 T cell receptor beta chains below, sequenced in a study of T-cell memory formation after mild COVID-19. MiXCR was run by TCRdb on the 5' RACE reads, yielding one entry per CDR3 protein. The sample shows 300,000 to 400,000 distinct CDR3 sequences, about a sixth of them seen only once. The sequencing sample was made of PBMCs or a T cell subset sorted from them (not recorded which). These TCRs come from a young man who had mild COVID-19 (a few samples of this study predate the infection). Cell type and time point are not known.

This clonotype was counted between two and nine times. This sequence joins TRBV7-2 and TRBJ1-5; D is ambiguous. Germline CDR1 is SGHTA and CDR2 is FQGNSA. CDR3 length equals 13 residues. The V end was cut by 1 base, the J end by 9 bases, with 10 bases between. CDR3 residues: CASSLGAERPQHF. The CDR3 DNA sequence: TGTGCCAGCAGCTTAGGGGCCGAGCGGCCCCAGCATTTT.

V gene TRBV6-5 combines with J gene TRBJ2-2; 7 nucleotides agree with TRBD1. Germline-derived CDR1 and CDR2 are MNHEY and SVGAGI. CDR3 length: 20 residues. V gave up 4 bases and J gave up 5 bases; unmatched junction bases: 22. CDR3 bases: TGTGCCAGCAGTTCATCAACAGGGGTTAAAGGCCTTCGAGGGACCGGGGAGCTGTTTTTT. Its translation: CASSSSTGVKGLRGTGELFF.

V gene TRBV4-1 combines with J gene TRBJ1-1; D ambiguous. Germline values: CDR1 MGHRA, CDR2 YSYEKL. Trimming removed 0 bases from V and 1 base from J, with 6 bases in between. This CDR3 region has 14 residues. The CDR3 is CASSQDGENTEAFF. The CDR3 DNA reads TGCGCCAGCAGCCAAGATGGGGAGAACACTGAAGCTTTCTTT.

This clonotype showed up many times. This chain uses TRBV4-3 with TRBJ2-7; D perhaps matches TRBD1 (6 bases). The V end was cut by 1 base, the J end by 8 bases, with 18 bases between. The CDR3 is 15 residues long. Germline V gene sequence: CDR1 LGHNA, CDR2 YSLEER. CDR3 in DNA: TGCGCCAGCAGCCAAGCTCCGCAAACAGGGTCCCAGCAGTACTTC. This sequence encodes CASSQAPQTGSQQYF.

This clonotype showed up just a few times. The chain links TRBV4-3 to TRBJ1-2; D remains unclear. The CDR3 runs to 15 residues. Trimming removed 0 bases from V and 4 bases from J, with 12 bases in between. Germline lookup yields CDR1 LGHNA and CDR2 YSLEER. The DNA of the CDR3 is TGCGCCAGCAGCCAAGATATCGGCACCGGCTATGGCTACACCTTC. It is translated as CASSQDIGTGYGYTF.

The V call is TRBV12-3 or TRBV12-4, the J call TRBJ1-6; 11 bases fit TRBD1. The CDR3 consists of 15 residues. V lost 5 bases and J lost 9; bases outside the gene matches: 6. The CDR3, as DNA: TGTGCCAGCAGTCCCGGGACAGGGGGTTTTTCACCCCTCCACTTT. Encoded protein: CASSPGTGGFSPLHF.

This clonotype was seen at least ten times. The chain uses TRBV7-2 and TRBJ2-1; D is undetermined. The germline CDR1 and CDR2 sequences are SGHTA and FQGNSA. This CDR3 has 16 residues. V was clipped by 1 base and J by 1 base, with 11 bases between them. Here the CDR3 reads CASSLVVPASYNEQFF. The CDR3 DNA sequence: TGTGCCAGCAGCTTAGTCGTCCCAGCTTCCTACAATGAGCAGTTCTTC.

This clonotype was seen only a few times. The chain combines TRBV4-3 with TRBJ1-6; D possibly corresponds to TRBD1 (5 bases). CDR3 length: 14 residues. V was trimmed by 4 bases and J by 6 bases, leaving 10 bases between them. Germline loops: CDR1 LGHNA, CDR2 YSLEER. CDR3 protein: CASSRDSVNSPLHF. CDR3 nucleotide sequence: TGCGCCAGCAGCCGGGACTCCGTTAATTCACCCCTCCACTTT.

J is TRBJ2-3 and V is TRBV18, with TRBD1 identical over 9 bases. This CDR3 spans 14 amino acids. The J segment lost 6 bases and the V segment lost 2 bases, leaving 3 bases of the junction unmatched. Germline values: CDR1 KGHSH, CDR2 LQKENI. For the CDR3, the DNA is TGTGCCAGCTCACCAAGGACAGGGGTTGATACGCAGTATTTT. As protein: CASSPRTGVDTQYF.

This clonotype was recorded a few times. The chain couples TRBV29-1 to TRBJ1-1; D not certain. The V end was cut by 8 bases, the J end by 3 bases, with 19 bases between. This CDR3 spans 14 amino acids. Germline CDR1 is SQVTM and CDR2 is ANQGSEA. The CDR3 DNA is TGCAGCCACTATCCCCAGTATAGGGACACTGAAGCTTTCTTT. Protein product: CSHYPQYRDTEAFF.

V is TRBV30 and J is TRBJ1-2, with D uncertain. This CDR3 comprises 16 residues. Trimming removed 2 bases at V and 4 bases at J, with 20 bases between. Germline V gene sequence: CDR1 GTSNPN, CDR2 SVGIG (reference sequence). CDR3 residues: CAWSKAPRARAYGYTF. As DNA, the CDR3 is TGTGCCTGGAGTAAAGCCCCCCGGGCCCGCGCCTATGGCTACACCTTC.

V usage is TRBV20-1 and J usage is TRBJ2-1, with D unresolved. The ends were cut back, 2 bases at V and 0 bases at J, with 8 bases in the middle. The CDR3 spans 14 residues. CDR1 is DFQATT, CDR2 SNEGSKA, per germline (reference sequence). The CDR3: CSARPPSSYNEQFF. The CDR3, as DNA: TGCAGTGCTAGACCCCCGAGCTCCTACAATGAGCAGTTCTTC.